This T cell receptor beta chain was sequenced for a study of CD8+ T cells in alopecia areata. Extracted RNA was reverse transcribed into cDNA, the sequencing template. TCRdb keeps only in-frame clones here, not all; method: immunoSEQ multiplex PCR. The table includes 25,000 to 35,000 clones, about two thirds detected once. Study-wide results and limits: Lesional scalp, especially alopecia totalis/universalis, showed higher clonality than normal scalp.

About this clone: The antigen remains unidentified.

V was trimmed by 3 bases and J by 4 bases, leaving 9 bases between them. This CDR3 has 13 residues. Germline lookup yields CDR1 MNHNS and CDR2 SASEGT. This receptor was obtained from a human donor with alopecia areata. The sample taken for sequencing was NKG2D-high CD8+ T cells sorted from blood. The chain has TRBV6-1 and TRBJ1-1, with D unresolved. CDR3 sequence (DNA): TGTGCCAGCAGTGACAGACTCCTCACTGAAGCTTTCTTT. The encoded protein is CASSDRLLTEAFF.